Listed below are T cell receptor beta chains from one sample, sequenced in a study of graft-versus-host responses after intestinal transplantation. For these receptors, no antigen is known. TCRdb's table, derived via immunoSEQ multiplex PCR, lists solely in-frame clones and lacks some. Here the sample spans about 48,000 clones, 80% to 95% being singletons. The material was unstimulated CD4+ T cells sorted from spleen or lymph node cells, obtained before transplant. The receptors derive from a human donor who was the organ donor for an intestinal transplant. CDR3s include the opening cysteine and the closing phenylalanine or tryptophan. D genes are given only for firm matches. The listing skips clone size in some rows; elsewhere it reads once, few, many or a size class.

D: TRBD1; J: TRBJ1-1; V: TRBV2; size: .; CDR3: CASTRTGRDTEAFF; DNA: TGTGCCAGCACCAGGACAGGGAGGGACACTGAAGCTTTCTTT
D: .; J: TRBJ2-7; V: TRBV18; size: .; CDR3: CASSPVSNSDYEQYF; DNA: TGTGCCAGCTCACCAGTTTCTAACAGCGATTACGAGCAGTACTTC
D: TRBD2; J: TRBJ2-1; V: TRBV6-5; size: few; CDR3: CASSYSGTSDNEQFF; DNA: TGTGCCAGCAGTTACTCCGGGACTAGCGACAATGAGCAGTTCTTC
D: TRBD1; J: TRBJ1-2; V: TRBV28; size: .; CDR3: CATTGGQGVNGYTF; DNA: TGTGCCACCACGGGGGGACAGGGGGTTAATGGCTACACCTTC
D: TRBD1; J: TRBJ2-3; V: TRBV4-3; size: once; CDR3: CASSPGQGSTDTQYF; DNA: TGCGCCAGCAGTCCCGGACAGGGGTCCACAGATACGCAGTATTTT
D: .; J: TRBJ2-7; V: TRBV11-2; size: .; CDR3: CASSRTVYEQYF; DNA: TGTGCCAGCAGCAGAACGGTGTACGAGCAGTACTTC
D: TRBD2; J: TRBJ2-1; V: TRBV6-5; size: .; CDR3: CASSYSGGSSYNEQFF; DNA: TGTGCCAGCAGTTACTCCGGCGGGAGCTCCTACAATGAGCAGTTCTTC
D: TRBD1; J: TRBJ2-7; V: TRBV2; size: .; CDR3: CASRDRAYEQYF; DNA: TGTGCCAGCAGGGACAGGGCCTACGAGCAGTACTTC
D: .; J: TRBJ1-3; V: TRBV5-8; size: .; CDR3: CASSLGTANTIYF; DNA: TGTGCCAGCAGCTTGGGGACGGCGAACACCATATATTTT
D: TRBD1; J: TRBJ1-6; V: TRBV2; size: .; CDR3: CASSPRQGADNSPLHF; DNA: TGTGCCAGCAGTCCCCGACAGGGGGCCGATAATTCACCCCTCCACTTT
D: .; J: TRBJ1-1; V: TRBV19; size: .; CDR3: CASSIGSMNTEAFF; DNA: TGTGCCAGTAGTATTGGCAGTATGAACACTGAAGCTTTCTTT
D: .; J: TRBJ1-5; V: TRBV19; size: once; CDR3: CASSSSSQGLRQPQHF; DNA: TGTGCCAGTAGTTCCTCCTCACAGGGTCTAAGGCAGCCCCAGCATTTT
D: .; J: TRBJ2-1; V: TRBV5-4; size: .; CDR3: CASSLIPNEQFF; DNA: TGTGCCAGCAGCTTGATCCCTAATGAGCAGTTCTTC
D: .; J: TRBJ2-4; V: TRBV25-1; size: .; CDR3: CASSEMGWGGANIQYF; DNA: TGTGCCAGCAGTGAAATGGGCTGGGGCGGAGCAAACATTCAGTACTTC
D: TRBD1; J: TRBJ1-1; V: TRBV5-4; size: .; CDR3: CASSLAFQGGKDTEAFF; DNA: TGTGCCAGCAGCTTGGCCTTTCAGGGGGGAAAGGACACTGAAGCTTTCTTT
D: .; J: TRBJ2-1; V: TRBV5-1; size: once; CDR3: CASSPDSSYNEQFF; DNA: TGCGCCAGCAGCCCGGATAGCTCCTACAATGAGCAGTTCTTC
D: .; J: TRBJ2-3; V: TRBV5-1; size: .; CDR3: CASSSLQGDTQYF; DNA: TGCGCCAGCAGCTCGCTACAGGGAGATACGCAGTATTTT
D: TRBD2; J: TRBJ2-3; V: TRBV7-3; size: .; CDR3: CASSLKRSGRGTDTQYF; DNA: TGTGCCAGCAGCTTAAAACGCAGCGGGAGGGGGACAGATACGCAGTATTTT
D: .; J: TRBJ1-2; V: TRBV18; size: .; CDR3: CASSPQGSGNPGGYTF; DNA: TGTGCCAGCTCACCCCAAGGTAGTGGCAACCCCGGGGGCTACACCTTC
D: .; J: TRBJ1-2; V: TRBV19; size: .; CDR3: CASSIVGLAGKYGYTF; DNA: TGTGCCAGTAGTATAGTAGGATTAGCAGGGAAATATGGCTACACCTTC
D: TRBD2; J: TRBJ2-1; V: TRBV6-1; size: .; CDR3: CASRPGLGYNEQFF; DNA: TGTGCCAGCAGACCGGGACTAGGATACAATGAGCAGTTCTTC
D: .; J: TRBJ1-4; V: TRBV28; size: .; CDR3: CASSPQGSMKEKLFF; DNA: TGTGCCAGCAGTCCACAAGGGAGTATGAAAGAAAAACTGTTTTTT